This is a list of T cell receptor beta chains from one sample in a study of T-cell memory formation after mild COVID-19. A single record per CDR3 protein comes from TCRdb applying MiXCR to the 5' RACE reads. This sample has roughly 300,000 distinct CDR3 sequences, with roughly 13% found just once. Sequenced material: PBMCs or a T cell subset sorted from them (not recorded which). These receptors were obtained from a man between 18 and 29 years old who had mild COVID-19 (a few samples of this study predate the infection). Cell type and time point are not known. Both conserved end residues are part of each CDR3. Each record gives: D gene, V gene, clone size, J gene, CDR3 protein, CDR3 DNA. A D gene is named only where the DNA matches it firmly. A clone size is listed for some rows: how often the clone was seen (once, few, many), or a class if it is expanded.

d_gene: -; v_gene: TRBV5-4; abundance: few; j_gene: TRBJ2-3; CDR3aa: CASTRGGPSTDTQYF; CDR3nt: TGTGCCAGCACGAGGGGGGGACCTAGCACAGATACGCAGTATTTT
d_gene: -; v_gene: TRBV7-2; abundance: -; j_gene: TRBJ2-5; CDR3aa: CASSLAGNSQETQYF; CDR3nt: TGTGCCAGCAGCTTAGCGGGAAATAGCCAAGAGACCCAGTACTTC
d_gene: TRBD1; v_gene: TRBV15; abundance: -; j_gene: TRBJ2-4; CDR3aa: CATSRDGQGRGAKNIQYF; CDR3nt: TGTGCCACCAGCAGAGATGGACAGGGAAGGGGGGCCAAAAACATTCAGTACTTC
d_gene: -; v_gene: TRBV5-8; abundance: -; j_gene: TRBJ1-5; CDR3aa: CASSSGLGSNQPQHF; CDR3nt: TGTGCCAGCAGCTCCGGACTGGGGAGCAATCAGCCCCAGCATTTT
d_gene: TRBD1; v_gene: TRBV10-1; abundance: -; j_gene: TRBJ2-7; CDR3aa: CASSEYRDRGFYEQYF; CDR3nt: TGCGCCAGCAGTGAGTACCGGGACAGGGGGTTCTACGAGCAGTACTTC
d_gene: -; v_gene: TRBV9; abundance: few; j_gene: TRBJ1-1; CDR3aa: CASSAPEGRVMNTEAFF; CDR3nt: TGTGCCAGCAGCGCCCCGGAAGGGAGGGTGATGAACACTGAAGCTTTCTTT
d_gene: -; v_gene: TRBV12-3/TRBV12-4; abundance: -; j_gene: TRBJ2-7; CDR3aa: CASSLTPSSEQYF; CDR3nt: TGTGCCAGCAGTTTAACTCCCTCTTCCGAGCAGTACTTC
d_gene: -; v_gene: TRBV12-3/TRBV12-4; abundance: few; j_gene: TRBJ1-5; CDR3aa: CASSGPDRFFQPQHF; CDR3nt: TGTGCCAGCAGTGGCCCCGACAGGTTTTTTCAGCCCCAGCATTTT
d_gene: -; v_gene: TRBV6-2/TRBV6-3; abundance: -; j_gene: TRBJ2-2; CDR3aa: CASSTSGETGELFF; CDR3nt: TGTGCCAGCAGCACCTCGGGGGAAACCGGGGAGCTGTTTTTT
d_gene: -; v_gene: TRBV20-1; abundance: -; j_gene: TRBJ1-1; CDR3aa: CSASRGGSNTEAFF; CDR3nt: TGCAGTGCTAGTCGAGGGGGGTCGAACACTGAAGCTTTCTTT
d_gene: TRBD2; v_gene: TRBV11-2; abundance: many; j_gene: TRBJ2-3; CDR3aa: CASSWEGDTQYF; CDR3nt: TGTGCCAGCAGCTGGGAGGGGGATACGCAGTATTTT
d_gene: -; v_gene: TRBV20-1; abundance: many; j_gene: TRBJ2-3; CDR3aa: CSATSGPTDTQYF; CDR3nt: TGCAGTGCTACCAGCGGGCCCACAGATACGCAGTATTTT
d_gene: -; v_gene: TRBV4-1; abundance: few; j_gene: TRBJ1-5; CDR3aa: CASSRKIDEPQHF; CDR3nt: TGCGCCAGCAGCCGAAAAATCGACGAGCCCCAGCATTTT
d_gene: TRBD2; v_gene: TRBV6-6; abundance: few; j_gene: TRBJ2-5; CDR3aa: CASMAGVETQYF; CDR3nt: TGTGCCAGCATGGCGGGGGTTGAGACCCAGTACTTC
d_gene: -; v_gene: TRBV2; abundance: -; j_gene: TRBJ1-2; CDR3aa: CATSEANYGYTF; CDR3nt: TGTGCCACCTCCGAAGCTAACTATGGCTACACCTTC
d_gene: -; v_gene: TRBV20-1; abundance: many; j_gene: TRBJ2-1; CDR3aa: CSASGAAGEQFF; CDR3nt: TGCAGTGCCAGTGGGGCGGCGGGTGAGCAGTTCTTC
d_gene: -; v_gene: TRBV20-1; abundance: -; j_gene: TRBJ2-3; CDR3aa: CSVTVTGDTQYF; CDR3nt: TGCAGTGTCACCGTGACTGGAGATACGCAGTATTTT
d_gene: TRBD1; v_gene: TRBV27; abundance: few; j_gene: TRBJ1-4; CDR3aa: CASSYGQGAGELFF; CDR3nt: TGTGCCAGCAGTTACGGACAGGGGGCTGGGGAACTGTTTTTT
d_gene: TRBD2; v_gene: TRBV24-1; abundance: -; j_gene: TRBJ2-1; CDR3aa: CATSDRGLAGNYNEQFF; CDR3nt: TGTGCCACCAGTGATCGGGGACTAGCGGGGAACTACAATGAGCAGTTCTTC
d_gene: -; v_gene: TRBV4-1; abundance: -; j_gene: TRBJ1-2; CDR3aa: CASSQDQREVYGYTF; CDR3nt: TGCGCCAGCAGCCAAGATCAACGGGAAGTTTATGGCTACACCTTC
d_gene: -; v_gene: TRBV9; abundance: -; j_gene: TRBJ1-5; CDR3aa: CASSVKSNQPQHF; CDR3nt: TGTGCCAGCAGCGTGAAGAGCAATCAGCCCCAGCATTTT
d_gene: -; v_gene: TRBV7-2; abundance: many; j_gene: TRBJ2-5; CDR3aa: CASSLTGSETQYF; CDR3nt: TGTGCCAGCAGCTTAACAGGGTCAGAGACCCAGTACTTC
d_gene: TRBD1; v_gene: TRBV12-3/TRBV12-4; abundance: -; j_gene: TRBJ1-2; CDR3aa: CASSLASDRGRGGYTF; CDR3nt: TGTGCCAGCAGTTTAGCGTCGGACAGGGGGCGAGGTGGCTACACCTTC
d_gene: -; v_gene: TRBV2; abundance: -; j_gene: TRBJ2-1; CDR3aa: CASRRSQENNEQFF; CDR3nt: TGTGCCAGCAGGCGCAGCCAAGAGAACAATGAGCAGTTCTTC
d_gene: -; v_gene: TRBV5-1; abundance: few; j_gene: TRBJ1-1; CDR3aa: CASSGKWEAGLNTEAFF; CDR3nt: TGCGCCAGCAGCGGTAAGTGGGAAGCAGGGTTGAACACTGAAGCTTTCTTT
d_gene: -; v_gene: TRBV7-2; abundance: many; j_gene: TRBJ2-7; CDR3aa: CASSRDRSSYEQYF; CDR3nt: TGTGCCAGCAGCCGTGACAGGAGCTCCTACGAGCAGTACTTC
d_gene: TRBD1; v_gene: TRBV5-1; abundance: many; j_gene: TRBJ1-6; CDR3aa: CASSLSTGGRDSPLHF; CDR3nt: TGCGCCAGCAGCTTGAGCACAGGGGGCAGGGATTCACCCCTCCACTTT
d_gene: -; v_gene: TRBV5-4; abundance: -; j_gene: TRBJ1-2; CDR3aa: CASSATGPANYGYTF; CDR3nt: TGTGCCAGCAGCGCTACGGGACCGGCTAACTATGGCTACACCTTC
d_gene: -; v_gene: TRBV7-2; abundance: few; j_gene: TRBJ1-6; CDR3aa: CASSLVWASSYNSPLHF; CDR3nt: TGTGCCAGCAGCTTAGTATGGGCCAGCTCCTATAATTCACCCCTCCACTTT
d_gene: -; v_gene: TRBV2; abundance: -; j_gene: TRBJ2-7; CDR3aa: CASTGLAYEQYF; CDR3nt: TGTGCCAGCACCGGGCTGGCCTACGAGCAGTACTTC
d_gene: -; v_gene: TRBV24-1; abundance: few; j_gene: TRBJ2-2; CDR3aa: CATSDLTGKDTGELFF; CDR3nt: TGTGCCACCAGTGATTTAACAGGGAAGGACACCGGGGAGCTGTTTTTT
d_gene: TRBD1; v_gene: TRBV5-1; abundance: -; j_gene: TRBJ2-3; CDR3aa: CASSWGDRGLDTQYF; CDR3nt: TGCGCCAGCAGCTGGGGGGACAGGGGATTGGATACGCAGTATTTT
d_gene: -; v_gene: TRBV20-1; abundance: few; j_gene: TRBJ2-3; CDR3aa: CSASSTGADTDTQYF; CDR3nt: TGCAGTGCTAGCAGCACAGGCGCTGACACAGATACGCAGTATTTT
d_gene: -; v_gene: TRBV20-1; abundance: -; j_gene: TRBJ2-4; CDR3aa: CSASGTFLAKNIQYF; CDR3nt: TGCAGTGCTAGCGGGACATTTCTAGCCAAAAACATTCAGTACTTC
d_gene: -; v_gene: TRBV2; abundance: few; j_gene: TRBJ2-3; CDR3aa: CASSVGGSPKEDTQYF; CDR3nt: TGTGCCAGCAGTGTCGGTGGGTCCCCTAAGGAAGATACGCAGTATTTT
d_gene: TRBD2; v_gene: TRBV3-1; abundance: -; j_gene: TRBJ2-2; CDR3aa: CASSQAAGGPIGIGELFF; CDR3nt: TGTGCCAGCAGCCAGGCAGCGGGGGGGCCAATTGGCATCGGGGAGCTGTTTTTT
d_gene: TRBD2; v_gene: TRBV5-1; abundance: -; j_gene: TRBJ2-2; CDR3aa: CASSLVGLAAGELFF; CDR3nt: TGCGCCAGCAGCTTGGTGGGACTAGCGGCCGGGGAGCTGTTTTTT
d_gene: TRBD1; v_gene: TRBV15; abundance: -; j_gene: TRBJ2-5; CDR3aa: CATSEKVTGDRETQYF; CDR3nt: TGTGCCACCAGCGAAAAGGTCACAGGGGATAGGGAGACCCAGTACTTC
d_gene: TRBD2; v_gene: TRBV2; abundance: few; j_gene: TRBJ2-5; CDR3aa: CASRRSGGALETQYF; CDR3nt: TGTGCCAGCAGACGTAGCGGGGGGGCCTTAGAGACCCAGTACTTC
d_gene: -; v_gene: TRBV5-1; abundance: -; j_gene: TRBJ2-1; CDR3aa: CASSPVIVSENEQFF; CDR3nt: TGCGCCAGCAGCCCCGTGATCGTTAGCGAGAATGAGCAGTTCTTC
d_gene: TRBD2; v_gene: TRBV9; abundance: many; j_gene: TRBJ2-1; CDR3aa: CASSVSPAGVEQFF; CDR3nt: TGTGCCAGCAGCGTATCCCCTGCGGGGGTTGAGCAGTTCTTC
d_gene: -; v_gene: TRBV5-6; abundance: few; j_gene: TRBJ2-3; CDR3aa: CASSSYSDTQYF; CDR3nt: TGTGCCAGCAGCTCGTACTCAGATACGCAGTATTTT
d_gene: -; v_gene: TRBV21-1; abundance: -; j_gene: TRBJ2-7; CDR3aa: CASSKRCRGRGIFEQYF; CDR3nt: TGTGCCAGCAGCAAGAGATGCAGGGGGCGCGGGATCTTCGAGCAGTACTTC
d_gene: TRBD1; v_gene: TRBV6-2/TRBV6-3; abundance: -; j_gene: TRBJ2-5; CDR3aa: CASSYSRGQQETQYF; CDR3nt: TGTGCCAGCAGTTACTCGAGGGGACAGCAAGAGACCCAGTACTTC
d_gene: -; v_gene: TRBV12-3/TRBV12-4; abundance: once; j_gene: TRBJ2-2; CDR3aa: CAVTPTNTGELFF; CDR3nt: TGTGCCGTTACCCCCACGAACACCGGGGAGCTGTTTTTT
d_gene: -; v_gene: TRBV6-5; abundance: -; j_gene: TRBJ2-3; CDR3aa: CASSYSGAASGDTQYF; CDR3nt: TGTGCCAGCAGTTACTCGGGAGCGGCCTCCGGAGATACGCAGTATTTT
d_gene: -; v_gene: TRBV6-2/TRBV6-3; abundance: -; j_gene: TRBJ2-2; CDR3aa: CASNRQHTGELFF; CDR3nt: TGTGCCAGTAACAGGCAGCACACCGGGGAGCTGTTTTTT
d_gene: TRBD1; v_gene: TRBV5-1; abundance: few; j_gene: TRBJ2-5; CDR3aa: CASRTGWEETQYF; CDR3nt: TGCGCCAGCAGGACAGGGTGGGAAGAGACCCAGTACTTC